This T cell receptor beta chain is from a study of blood T cell repertoires in COVID-19. The Seattle patients, enrolled during active infection, were followed longitudinally. CDR3 length: 15 amino acids. V was cut by 4 bases and J by 4 bases, with 14 bases left in between. Germline CDR1 reads WSHSY; CDR2 reads SAAADI. Libraries were prepared by immunoSEQ multiplex PCR; TCRdb keeps only in-frame clonotypes and omits some of them. This sample yields fewer than 450,000 clones, of which approximately 87% are seen a single time; around 6% belongs to the top ten. The receptor comes from a woman in her forties or fifties with COVID-19, enrolled during active disease. V is TRBV10-2 and J is TRBJ2-1, with a possible D match to TRBD2 (6 bases). The material sequenced was peripheral blood. In nucleotides, the CDR3 is TGCGCCAGCAGTGCCGGGACTCCGAATTACAATGAGCAGTTCTTC. It yields the protein CASSAGTPNYNEQFF.